The T cell receptor beta chain under discussion was sequenced for a study of cytomegalovirus exposure and HLA in healthy donors. Of note for this clone: The target antigen is unknown.

60 Vbeta and 13 Jbeta primers were used in PCR. The table came from immunoSEQ multiplex PCR; TCRdb's copy has only in-frame clones and leaves some out. The data show more than 95,000 clones, about 70% seen once. Study outcomes and limitations: Later analysis showed most CMV-associated TCR beta chains appearing HLA-restricted.

V shed 3 bases and J shed 4 bases, with 9 bases lying between them. The CDR3 is 13 residues long. Germline V gene lookup returns CDR1 LNHDA and CDR2 SQIVND (reference sequence). The chain employs TRBV19 and TRBJ1-1, with a possible D match to TRBD1 (5 bases). Material for sequencing was PBMCs. The TCR comes from a female donor in good health and CMV-seropositive. The CDR3 here is CASSMGRLTEAFF. CDR3 nucleotide sequence: TGTGCCAGTAGTATGGGGCGTCTCACTGAAGCTTTCTTT.